Below, one TCR beta chain is given with its context. What it binds is not known. These data are taken from a study of Graves' ophthalmopathy and Graves' hyperthyroidism. Study-wide points: Detected in blood as well were most expanded thyroid clonotypes with frequency above 0.001. Discrimination between ophthalmopathy and stable hyperthyroidism by a 13-signature model showed about 88% sensitivity and roughly 80% specificity.

The germline V gene has CDR1 ENHRY and CDR2 SYGVKD. Between the trimmed V and J ends, which lost 7 bases and 7 bases, there was a span of 13 bases. The length of the CDR3 is 12 residues. Amplified TCR beta CDR3 regions were obtained using RNA transcripts as template. Second-round multiplex PCR came after first-round RT-PCR with HTBI primers. TCRdb ran MiXCR on the multiplex PCR reads and lists one entry per CDR3 protein. Counted here are more than 550,000 distinct CDR3 sequences, roughly two fifths occurring once; the ten biggest clones make up over 2.5%. The chain carries TRBV10-3 and TRBJ1-2; D not resolved. This receptor was identified in an adult man with Graves' ophthalmopathy. The specimen was peripheral blood. The CDR3 DNA reads TGTGCCATCACTGCGGGCGCGAGTGGCTACACCTTC. The encoded protein is CAITAGASGYTF.